This paragraph covers one T cell receptor beta chain sequence. This clone's antigen is unknown. There are no base qualities to consult, and no much larger clone falls within one base. The record originates from a study of lymphopenia after photon versus proton radiotherapy (dated by TCRdb to about 2019). Turning to the overall study: In patients with gastrointestinal tumors who developed high-grade lymphopenia, the study compared the immunological effects of photon radiation therapy with those of proton radiation therapy. The cohort comprised 20 patients with gastrointestinal tumors who received either photon or proton therapy and then developed lymphopenia. The study aimed to characterize how the two radiation modalities differ in their impact on the immune system.

General findings and caveats noted by the study authors: During treatment, patients who received photon therapy lost naive T cells and TCR diversity and gained effector/memory populations, whereas patients who received proton therapy remained relatively stable. Across the cohort, an inverse correlation was found between a larger post-nadir drop in TCR diversity and overall survival time among patients who died. The survival association was examined only in patients who died, and the authors described better survival with proton therapy as a possibility, not as a demonstrated result. After the lymphocyte count nadir, photon-treated repertoires showed oligoclonal expansion, especially of CD8+ Temra cells, which drove the drop in diversity.

The library came from the immunoSEQ multiplex PCR assay. Alongside multiparametric flow cytometry, deep sequencing of rearranged TCR beta loci was used to profile the T cell repertoires. The source is immuneACCESS, and TCRdb retained only in-frame sequences with V and J called. Part of the clones is not carried over; for the studies checked, unresolved V genes explain less than half of this, and the remainder is unexplained. For this sample there are around 64,000 clones; roughly 90% appear just once. The top ten clones comprise 9.5% to 15% of the sample. Sequenced material: peripheral blood, taken from a patient treated with proton-based radiotherapy. The sequence was collected from a man older than 75 with esophageal cancer.

The DNA sequence is as follows: TGTGCCACCAGCAGAGATTCGGGCGCAGAAAGTTCACCCCTCCACTTT. This translates into CATSRDSGAESSPLHF. Recombination linked TRBV15 to TRBJ1-6, with no D gene named confidently. Reading from cysteine to phenylalanine, the CDR3 counts 16 amino acids. Solely the CDR3 DNA is kept, with 48 bases framed from the first base. In the germline V gene (reference sequence), CDR1 corresponds to LNHNV and CDR2 to YYDKDF. At the junction V is shortened by 0 bases and J by 9 bases, with 15 bases in between.